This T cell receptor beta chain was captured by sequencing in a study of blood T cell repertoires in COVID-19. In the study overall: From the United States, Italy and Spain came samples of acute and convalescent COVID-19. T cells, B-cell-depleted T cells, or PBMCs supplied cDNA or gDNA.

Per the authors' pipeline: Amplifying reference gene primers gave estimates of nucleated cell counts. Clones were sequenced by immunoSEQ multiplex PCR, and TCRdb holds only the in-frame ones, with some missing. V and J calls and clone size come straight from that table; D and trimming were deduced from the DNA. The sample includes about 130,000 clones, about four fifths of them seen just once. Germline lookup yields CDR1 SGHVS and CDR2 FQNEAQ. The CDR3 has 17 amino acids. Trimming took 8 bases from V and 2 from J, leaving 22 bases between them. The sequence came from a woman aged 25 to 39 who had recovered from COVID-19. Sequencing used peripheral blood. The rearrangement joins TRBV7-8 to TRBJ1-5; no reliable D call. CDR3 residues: CASAVRVVSDGNQPQHF. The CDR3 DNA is TGTGCCAGCGCCGTGAGGGTCGTATCCGACGGCAATCAGCCCCAGCATTTT.